Presented here are 11 T cell receptor beta chains from one specimen sequenced in a study of OX40 agonist ivuxolimab in advanced cancers. Profiling relied on immunoSEQ multiplex PCR, and the TCRdb table lists in-frame clones only, not all of them. Of around 55,000 clones in the sample, 89% were seen once. Sequencing used CD4+ or CD8+ T cells sorted from blood, obtained in a trial of the OX40 agonist ivuxolimab. The origin of the receptors is an adult with an advanced solid tumor such as melanoma, head and neck, liver or kidney cancer.

The chain combines TRBV28 with TRBJ1-5, with 8 bases lining up with TRBD1. Trimming took 5 bases from V and 6 from J; bases not matched to a gene: 12. This CDR3 comprises 16 residues. Germline V gives CDR1 MDHEN, CDR2 SYDVKM. The CDR3 nucleotides read TGTGCCAGCAGTCATCGGACAGGGAAATTTGGTCAGCCCCAGCATTTT. Its protein product is CASSHRTGKFGQPQHF.

V usage is TRBV2 and J usage is TRBJ2-7, with D uncertain. Germline assignment: CDR1 SNHLY and CDR2 FYNNEI. The V end was cut by 6 bases, the J end by 6 bases, with 12 bases between. This CDR3 contains 12 residues. CDR3 sequence (DNA): TGTGCCAGCAGCCCATCATTGCTCGAGCAGTACTTC. Its translation is CASSPSLLEQYF. Complete variable domain (other parts from reference TRBV2 and TRBJ2-7): EPEVTQTPSHQVTQMGQEVILRCVPISNHLYFYWYRQILGQKVEFLVSFYNNEISEKSEIFDDQFSVERPDGSNFTLKIRSTKLEDSAMYFCASSPSLLEQYFGPGTRLTVT.

As concerns this clone: Other DNA sequences of this sample code for an identical CDR3. The chain is built from TRBV5-1 and TRBJ2-7, with 10 bases identical to TRBD2. Germline assignment: CDR1 SGHRS and CDR2 YFSETQ. The CDR3 runs to 14 residues. V was clipped by 2 bases and J by 6 bases; unmatched bases: 5. The CDR3 loop is CASSLAGGLSEQYF. The CDR3 bases are TGCGCCAGCAGCTTAGCGGGAGGGCTCAGCGAGCAGTACTTC.

This chain uses TRBV13 with TRBJ2-7; weak D call: TRBD2 (6 bases). Germline CDR1 and CDR2: PRHDT and FYEKMQ (reference sequence). The germline V and J ends were trimmed by 2 bases and 7 bases, with 9 bases remaining between them. The CDR3 spans 12 residues. This CDR3 reads CASSLPGGEQYV. CDR3 nucleotides: TGTGCCAGCAGCTTACCCGGGGGAGAGCAGTACGTC.

This chain connects TRBV9 to TRBJ2-1, with 11 nucleotides matching TRBD2. CDR1 is SGDLS, CDR2 YYNGEE, per germline. This CDR3 comprises 14 residues. The V and J ends lost 1 base and 12 bases, in that order; junction bases with no gene match: 6. CDR3 sequence reads: CASSVLSGTSGQFF. The CDR3, as DNA: TGTGCCAGCAGCGTACTTTCAGGGACTAGCGGGCAGTTCTTC.

This clone was detected a few times. This chain links TRBV2 with TRBJ2-7; 7 bases are shared with TRBD2. The CDR3 is made up of 16 amino acids. Germline V CDR1 and CDR2: SNHLY, FYNNEI. The J segment lost 1 base and the V segment lost 3 bases, leaving 9 bases of the junction unmatched. The CDR3 protein is CASSDPRLAESYEQYF. The CDR3 region has the DNA TGTGCCAGCAGTGATCCTCGACTAGCAGAATCCTACGAGCAGTACTTC.

The chain joins TRBV29-1 to TRBJ2-3, with D hard to call. The germline V gene encodes CDR1 SQVTM and CDR2 ANQGSEA. Trimming stripped 5 bases from V and 0 bases from J, with 3 bases between. The CDR3 consists of 11 residues. The CDR3 protein is CSVFSTDTQYF. Here the CDR3 DNA reads TGCAGCGTTTTTAGCACAGATACGCAGTATTTT.

This clone has a handful of counts. The rearrangement uses TRBV7-9 and TRBJ2-1; the D is unclear. Germline-derived CDR1 and CDR2 are SEHNR and FQNEAQ (reference sequence). The CDR3 length is 12 residues. V was shortened by 6 bases and J by 7 bases, with 10 bases between the two germline ends. DNA for the CDR3: TGTGCCAGCAGGGACCGATGGAATGAGCAGTTCTTC. Translation gives CASRDRWNEQFF.

V usage is TRBV6-5 and J usage is TRBJ2-6; either TRBD1 or TRBD2 may supply D (6 bases each). Trimming cost V 4 bases and J 3 bases, with 13 bases left between them. Germline CDR1 reads MNHEY; CDR2 reads SVGAGI. This CDR3 is built from 16 residues. The CDR3 region is CASSLWGARGANVLTF. The CDR3 coding sequence is TGTGCCAGCAGTTTGTGGGGGGCGCGTGGGGCCAACGTCCTGACTTTC.

J is TRBJ2-5 and V is TRBV18; 13 bases match TRBD2. V was pared by 6 bases and J by 3 bases, with 4 bases of the junction left unmatched. The germline V gene encodes CDR1 KGHSH and CDR2 LQKENI. The CDR3 has 15 amino acids. CDR3 sequence: CASSGGLAGEETQYF. The CDR3 DNA follows: TGTGCCAGCTCCGGCGGACTAGCGGGAGAAGAGACCCAGTACTTC.

V gene TRBV28 combines with J gene TRBJ1-2; TRBD1 agrees at 9 bases. The V gene end was trimmed by 4 bases and the J gene end by 8 bases; junction bases not matched to a gene: 11. This CDR3 spans 15 amino acids. Germline loops: CDR1 MDHEN, CDR2 SYDVKM. CDR3 residues: CASSYRGRDPEGYTF. The CDR3, as DNA: TGTGCCAGCAGTTACAGGGGGCGCGATCCCGAGGGCTACACCTTC.